This T cell receptor beta chain derives from a study of vaccination effects on CD4 cells after COVID-19. Background on the study: Every participant took two doses of the BNT162b2 or mRNA-1273 vaccine.

Pools of viral peptides were used by the ViraFEST assay to expand antigen-specific CD4+ T cells ahead of sequencing. CD4+ T cells were isolated after approximately 10 days of culture. People in the vaccine group had not been infected with SARS-CoV-2 before, and their nucleocapsid antibodies were negative. Each well held about 2.1 million PBMC cultured with about 9.1 ug/ml peptides and approximately 11 IU/ml IL-2. This table comes from immunoSEQ multiplex PCR, and its TCRdb copy is limited to in-frame clones, with some not included. The table shows over 60,000 clones, with 70% to 80% occurring only once. Concerning this clone itself: Its antigen is not identified.

The CDR3 covers 16 residues. Trimming took 0 bases from V and 4 from J, leaving 14 bases between them. Germline-derived CDR1 and CDR2 are MGHRA and YSYEKL. This sequence originates from a human donor who received a COVID-19 vaccine. Sample: CD4+ T cells from PBMCs cultured with HCoV-NL63 spike peptides, taken before COVID-19 vaccination. The chain couples TRBV4-1 to TRBJ2-3, with D possibly TRBD2 on 6 matching bases. The CDR3 spells CASSQDSRRGADTQYF. In nucleotides, the CDR3 is TGCGCCAGCAGCCAAGATTCTCGGCGGGGAGCAGATACGCAGTATTTT.